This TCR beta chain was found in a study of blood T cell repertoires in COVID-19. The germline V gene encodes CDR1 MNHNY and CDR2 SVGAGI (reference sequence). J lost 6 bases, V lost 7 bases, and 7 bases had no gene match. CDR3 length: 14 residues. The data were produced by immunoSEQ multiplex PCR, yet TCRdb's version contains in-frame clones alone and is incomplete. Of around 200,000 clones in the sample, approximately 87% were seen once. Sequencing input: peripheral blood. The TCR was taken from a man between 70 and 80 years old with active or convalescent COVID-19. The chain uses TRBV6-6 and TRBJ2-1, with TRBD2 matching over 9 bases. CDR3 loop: CASTGTSYPNEQFF. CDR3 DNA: TGTGCCAGCACCGGGACTAGCTACCCCAATGAGCAGTTCTTC.